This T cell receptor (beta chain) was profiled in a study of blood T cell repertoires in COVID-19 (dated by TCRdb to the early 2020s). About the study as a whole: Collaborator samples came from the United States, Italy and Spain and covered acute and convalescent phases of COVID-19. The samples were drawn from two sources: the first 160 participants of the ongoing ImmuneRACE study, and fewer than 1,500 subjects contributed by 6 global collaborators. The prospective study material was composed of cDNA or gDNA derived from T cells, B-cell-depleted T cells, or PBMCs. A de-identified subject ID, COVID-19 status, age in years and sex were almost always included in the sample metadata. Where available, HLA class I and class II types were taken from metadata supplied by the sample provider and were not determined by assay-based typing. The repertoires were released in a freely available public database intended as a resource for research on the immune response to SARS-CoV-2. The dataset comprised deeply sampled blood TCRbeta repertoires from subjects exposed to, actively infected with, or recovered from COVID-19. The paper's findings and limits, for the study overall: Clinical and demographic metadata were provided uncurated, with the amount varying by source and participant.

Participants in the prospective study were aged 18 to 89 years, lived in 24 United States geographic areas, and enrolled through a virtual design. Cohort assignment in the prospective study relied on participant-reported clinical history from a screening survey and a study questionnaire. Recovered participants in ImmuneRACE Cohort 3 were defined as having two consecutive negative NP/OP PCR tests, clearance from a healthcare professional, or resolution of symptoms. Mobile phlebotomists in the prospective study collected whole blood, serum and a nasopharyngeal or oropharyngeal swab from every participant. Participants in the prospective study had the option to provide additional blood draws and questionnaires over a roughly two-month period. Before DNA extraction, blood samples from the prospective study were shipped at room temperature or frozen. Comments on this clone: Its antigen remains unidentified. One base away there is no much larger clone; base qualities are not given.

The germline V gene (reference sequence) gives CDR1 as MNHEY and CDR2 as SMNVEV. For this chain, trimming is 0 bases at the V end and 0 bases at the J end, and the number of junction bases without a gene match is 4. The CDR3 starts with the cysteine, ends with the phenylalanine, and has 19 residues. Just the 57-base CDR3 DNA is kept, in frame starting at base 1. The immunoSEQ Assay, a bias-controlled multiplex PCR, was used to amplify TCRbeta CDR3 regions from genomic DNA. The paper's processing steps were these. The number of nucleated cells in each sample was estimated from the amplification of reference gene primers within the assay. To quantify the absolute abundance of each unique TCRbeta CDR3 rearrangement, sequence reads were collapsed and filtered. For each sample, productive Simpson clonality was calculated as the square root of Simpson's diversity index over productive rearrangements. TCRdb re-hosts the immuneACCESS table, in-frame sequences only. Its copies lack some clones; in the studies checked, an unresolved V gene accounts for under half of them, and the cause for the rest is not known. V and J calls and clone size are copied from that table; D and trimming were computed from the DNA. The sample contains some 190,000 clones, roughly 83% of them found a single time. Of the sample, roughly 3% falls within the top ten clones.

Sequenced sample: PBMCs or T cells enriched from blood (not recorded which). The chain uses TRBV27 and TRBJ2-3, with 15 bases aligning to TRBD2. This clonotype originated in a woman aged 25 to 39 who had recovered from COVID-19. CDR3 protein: CASSLSRGLAGGSTDTQYF. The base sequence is TGTGCCAGCAGTTTATCCCGCGGACTAGCGGGGGGGAGCACAGATACGCAGTATTTT.